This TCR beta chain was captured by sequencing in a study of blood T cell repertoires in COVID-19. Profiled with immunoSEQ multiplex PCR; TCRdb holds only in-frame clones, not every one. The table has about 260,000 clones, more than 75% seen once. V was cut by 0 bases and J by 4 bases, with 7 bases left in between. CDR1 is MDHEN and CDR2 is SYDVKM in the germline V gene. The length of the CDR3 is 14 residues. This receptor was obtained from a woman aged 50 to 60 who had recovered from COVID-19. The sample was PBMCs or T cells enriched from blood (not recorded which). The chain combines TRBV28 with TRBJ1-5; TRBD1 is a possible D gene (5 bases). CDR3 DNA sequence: TGTGCCAGCAGTTTATGGACAGAAAATCAGCCCCAGCATTTT. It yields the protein CASSLWTENQPQHF.